The present entry profiles one T cell receptor beta chain with its context. Its antigen remains unidentified. 13 Jbeta primers and 60 Vbeta primers were used for the PCR. Assay: immunoSEQ multiplex PCR; the TCRdb copy retains only in-frame clones and omits some. This sample carries 80,000 to 90,000 clones, roughly 73% of them seen once, and the ten largest clones take 2% to 2.5%. This sample was taken from a study of cytomegalovirus exposure and HLA in healthy donors. Study-wide background: Of 398 genotyped donors, roughly 80% clustered with self-reported Caucasian donors.

CDR3 size: 12 residues. Germline V gene data show CDR1 as WSHSY and CDR2 as SAAADI. Trimming cost V 8 bases and J 8 bases, with 13 bases left between them. Study findings and constraints: A previous analysis found most TCR beta V segments productive roughly 87% or roughly 30% of the time. With further analysis later on, most CMV-associated TCR beta chains appeared HLA-restricted. Cytomegalovirus-associated TCR beta chains were listed, numbering roughly 150.

The rearrangement links TRBV10-2 to TRBJ1-5, with a weak D call TRBD1 (6 bases). Sample: PBMCs. The receptor comes from a man aged 35-49 years in good health and CMV-seronegative. CDR3 DNA: TGCGCCAGCCAAGGGGGTTCTGAGCCCCAGCATTTT. Its protein is CASQGGSEPQHF.